These 2 T cell receptor beta chains were sequenced from one sample in a study of blood T cell repertoires in COVID-19. Profiling relied on immunoSEQ multiplex PCR, and the TCRdb table lists in-frame clones only, not all of them. The sample carries 250,000 to 300,000 clones, approximately 88% recorded once. The sample taken for sequencing was peripheral blood. The receptors stem from a woman between 70 and 85 years old with COVID-19, enrolled during active disease.

The rearrangement links TRBV6-5 to TRBJ2-7; the D gene is possibly TRBD2 (6 bases). V lost 8 bases to trimming and J lost 3 bases, with 20 bases between them. Germline-derived CDR1 and CDR2 are MNHEY and SVGAGI. The CDR3 loop spans 15 amino acids. CDR3 protein: CASYSWGGLLYEQYF. The CDR3 nucleotides are TGTGCCAGCTATTCTTGGGGAGGACTCCTCTACGAGCAGTACTTC.

The chain uses TRBV18 and TRBJ2-2; D possibly corresponds to TRBD2 (6 bases). V was pared by 6 bases and J by 1 base, with 15 bases between. The V gene's germline CDR1 is KGHSH and CDR2 LQKENI. This CDR3 contains 16 residues. The CDR3: CASSPSGVQNTGELFF. The CDR3 nucleotides read TGTGCCAGCTCCCCGTCGGGAGTACAGAACACCGGGGAGCTGTTTTTT.